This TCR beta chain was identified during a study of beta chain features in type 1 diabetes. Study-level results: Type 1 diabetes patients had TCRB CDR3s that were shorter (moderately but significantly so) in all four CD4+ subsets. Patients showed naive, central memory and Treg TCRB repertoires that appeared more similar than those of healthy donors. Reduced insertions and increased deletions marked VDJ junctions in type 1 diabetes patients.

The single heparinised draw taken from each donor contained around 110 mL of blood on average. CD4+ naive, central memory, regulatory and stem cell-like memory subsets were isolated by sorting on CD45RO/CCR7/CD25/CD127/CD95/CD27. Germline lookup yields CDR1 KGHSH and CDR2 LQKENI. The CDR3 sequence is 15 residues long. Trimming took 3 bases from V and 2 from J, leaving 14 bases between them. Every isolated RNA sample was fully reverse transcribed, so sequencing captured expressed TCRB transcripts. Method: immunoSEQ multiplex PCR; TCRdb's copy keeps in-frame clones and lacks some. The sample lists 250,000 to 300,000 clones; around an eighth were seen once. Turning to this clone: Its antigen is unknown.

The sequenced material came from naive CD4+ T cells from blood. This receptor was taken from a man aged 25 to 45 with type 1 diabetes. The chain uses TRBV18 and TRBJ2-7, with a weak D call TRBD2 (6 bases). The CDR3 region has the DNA TGTGCCAGCTCACCGCCGGGACTGCCTACCTACGAGCAGTACTTC. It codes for CASSPPGLPTYEQYF. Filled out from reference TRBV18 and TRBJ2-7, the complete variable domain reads NAGVMQNPRHLVRRRGQEARLRCSPMKGHSHVYWYRQLPEEGLKFMVYLQKENIIDESGMPKERFSAEFPKEGPSILRIQQVVRGDSAAYFCASSPPGLPTYEQYFGPGTRLTVT.